This T cell receptor (beta chain) stems from a study of blood T cell repertoires in COVID-19. This CDR3 has 12 amino acids. V lost 2 bases and J 7 bases, leaving 9 bases between the germline ends. Germline V lookup: CDR1 LGHDT, CDR2 YNNKEL (reference sequence). Study processing details: Estimation of nucleated cell counts was performed using reference gene primer amplification. The method was immunoSEQ multiplex PCR; TCRdb's version includes in-frame clones alone and lacks a portion of them. V, J and clone size are those of that table, while D and trimming were read from the DNA. The sample has 120,000 to 150,000 clones; 85% to 90% are singletons. Seattle enrolled patients during active infection and tracked them longitudinally.

The receptor was derived from a man between 18 and 29 years old with COVID-19, enrolled during active disease. The rearrangement uses TRBV3-1 (or the pseudogene TRBV3-2) and TRBJ2-7, with unresolved D. The source material was peripheral blood. DNA of the CDR3: TGTGCCAGCAGCCAATATCGCGGAGAGCAGTACTTC. Translation: CASSQYRGEQYF.